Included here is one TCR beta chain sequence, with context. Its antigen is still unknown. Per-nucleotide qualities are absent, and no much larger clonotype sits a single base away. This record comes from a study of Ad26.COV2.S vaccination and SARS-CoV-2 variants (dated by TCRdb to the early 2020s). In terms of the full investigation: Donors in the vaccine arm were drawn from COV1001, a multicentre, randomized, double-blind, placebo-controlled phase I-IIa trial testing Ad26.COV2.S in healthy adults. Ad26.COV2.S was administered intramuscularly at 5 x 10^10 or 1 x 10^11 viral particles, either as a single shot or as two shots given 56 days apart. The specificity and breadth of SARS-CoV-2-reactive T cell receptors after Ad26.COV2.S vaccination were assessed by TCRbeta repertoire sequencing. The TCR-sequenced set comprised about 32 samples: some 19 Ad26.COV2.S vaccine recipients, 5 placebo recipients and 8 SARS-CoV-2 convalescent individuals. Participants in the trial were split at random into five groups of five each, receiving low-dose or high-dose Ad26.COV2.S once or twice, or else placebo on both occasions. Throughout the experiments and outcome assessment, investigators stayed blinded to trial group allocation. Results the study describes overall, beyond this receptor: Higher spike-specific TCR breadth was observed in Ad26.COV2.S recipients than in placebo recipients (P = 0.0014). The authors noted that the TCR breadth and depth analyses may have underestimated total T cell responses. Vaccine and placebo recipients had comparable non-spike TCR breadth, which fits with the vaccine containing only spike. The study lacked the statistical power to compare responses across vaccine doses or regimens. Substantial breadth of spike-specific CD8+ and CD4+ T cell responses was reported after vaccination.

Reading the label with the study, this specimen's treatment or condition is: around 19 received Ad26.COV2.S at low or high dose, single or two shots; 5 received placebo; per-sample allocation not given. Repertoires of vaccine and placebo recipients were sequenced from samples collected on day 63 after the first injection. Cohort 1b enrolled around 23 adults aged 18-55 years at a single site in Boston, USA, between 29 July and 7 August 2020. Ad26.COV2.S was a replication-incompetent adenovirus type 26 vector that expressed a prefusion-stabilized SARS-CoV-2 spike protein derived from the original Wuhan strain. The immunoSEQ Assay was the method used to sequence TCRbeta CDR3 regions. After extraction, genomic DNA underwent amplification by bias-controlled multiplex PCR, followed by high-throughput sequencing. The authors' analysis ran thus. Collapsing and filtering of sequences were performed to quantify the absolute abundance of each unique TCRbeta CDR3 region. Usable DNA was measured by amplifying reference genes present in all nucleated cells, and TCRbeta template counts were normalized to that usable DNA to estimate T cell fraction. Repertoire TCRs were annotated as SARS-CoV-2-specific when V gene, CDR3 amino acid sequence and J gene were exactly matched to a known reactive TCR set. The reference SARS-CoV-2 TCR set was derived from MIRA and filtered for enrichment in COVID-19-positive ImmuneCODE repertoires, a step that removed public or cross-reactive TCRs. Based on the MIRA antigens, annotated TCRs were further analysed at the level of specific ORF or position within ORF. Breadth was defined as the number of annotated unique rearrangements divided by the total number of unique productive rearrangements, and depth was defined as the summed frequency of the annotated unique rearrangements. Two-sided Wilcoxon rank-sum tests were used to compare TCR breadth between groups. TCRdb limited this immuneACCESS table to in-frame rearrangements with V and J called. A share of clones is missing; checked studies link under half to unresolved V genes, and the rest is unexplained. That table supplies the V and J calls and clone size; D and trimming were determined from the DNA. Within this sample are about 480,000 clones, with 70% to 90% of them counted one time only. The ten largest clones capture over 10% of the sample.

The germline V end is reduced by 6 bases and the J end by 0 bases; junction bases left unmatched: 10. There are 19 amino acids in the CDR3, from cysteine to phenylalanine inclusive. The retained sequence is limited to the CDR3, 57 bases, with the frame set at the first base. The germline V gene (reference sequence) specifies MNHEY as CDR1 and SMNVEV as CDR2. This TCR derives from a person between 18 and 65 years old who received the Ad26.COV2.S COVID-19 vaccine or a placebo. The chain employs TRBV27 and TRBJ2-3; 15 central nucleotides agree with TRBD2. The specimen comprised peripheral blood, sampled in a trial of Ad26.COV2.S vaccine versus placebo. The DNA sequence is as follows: TGTGCCAGCAGCCCCCTCGGACTAGCGGGAGGGCCTAGCACAGATACGCAGTATTTT. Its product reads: CASSPLGLAGGPSTDTQYF.